Described below is a single T cell receptor (beta chain) sequence and its context. Measured with immunoSEQ multiplex PCR; TCRdb has only the in-frame clones, and not every one. Of roughly 56,000 clones listed, 70% to 90% are singletons. Time point of the sample: cycle 4 day 1 (C4D1), after 6 weeks of nivolumab. Every patient was affected by relapse after autologous stem cell transplantation, while exposure to brentuximab vedotin was not uniform. V gave up 4 bases and J gave up 5 bases, with 13 bases separating them. CDR3 size: 14 residues. Germline V gene data show CDR1 as SGHNT and CDR2 as YYREEE (reference sequence). The data are from a study of PD-1 blockade in classical Hodgkin lymphoma.

The receptor's source is a human donor with classical Hodgkin lymphoma. The chain carries TRBV5-4 and TRBJ2-1; no reliable D call. The sequencing here drew on peripheral blood mononuclear cells (PBMCs), taken before the fourth cycle of nivolumab. The CDR3 DNA reads TGTGCCAGCAGCCAAAGCCGGGCCCACAATGAGCAGTTCTTC. Translation gives CASSQSRAHNEQFF.